These T cell receptor beta chains were read from a single sample in a study of T cells expressing NK-cell markers. TCRdb re-called the 5' RACE reads and gives one entry per CDR3 protein, without DNA. This repertoire comprises roughly 390,000 distinct CDR3 sequences; its ten largest clones make up 5% to 5.5%. Sequenced material: blood T cells: a sorted CD56 or NKG2C T cell subset, CD4+ or CD8+ T cells, or bulk PBMC T cells (not recorded which). All receptors derive from a man aged 18-75 years in good health. Both conserved end residues are part of each CDR3.

TRBJ2-4 TRBV3-1 CASSQLSGGAKNIQYF
TRBJ2-3 TRBV4-2 CASSQYNTQYF
TRBJ2-7 TRBV12-3/TRBV12-4 CASSRYYEQYF
TRBJ1-6 TRBV6-4 CASSLQASGSPLHF
TRBJ2-1 TRBV20-1 CSASWADNEQFF
TRBJ2-4 TRBV27 CASSMTSGGNIQYF
TRBJ2-5 TRBV7-8 CASSYQLGSRQETQYF
TRBJ2-4 TRBV5-1 CASSSHGGGLAKNIQYF
TRBJ2-7 TRBV10-3 CAISDLAGVTYEQYF
TRBJ1-6 TRBV2 CAIDTGNLSYNSPLHF
TRBJ2-1 TRBV5-1 CASSPPGQGALNEQFF
TRBJ2-1 TRBV29-1 CSVPGADRGGYEQFF
TRBJ2-1 TRBV11-1 CASSPELAGFEQFF
TRBJ1-2 TRBV18 CASSPGRVGGYTF
TRBJ1-5 TRBV2 CASRETVNSNQPQHF
TRBJ2-5 TRBV12-3/TRBV12-4 CASSLVGTGLVQETQYF
TRBJ2-3 TRBV29-1 CSGRQGKGDTQYF
TRBJ2-2 TRBV6-4 CASSELAGSTGELFF
TRBJ1-1 TRBV7-3 CASSLTGGAGTEAFF
TRBJ2-4 TRBV21-1 CASADSGGITTKNIQYF
TRBJ2-4 TRBV5-1 CASSSGQGLNIQYF
TRBJ2-2 TRBV19 CASRILIPNTGELFF
TRBJ1-2 TRBV7-9 CASSLSSYYGYTF
TRBJ2-7 TRBV6-6 CASSTQTDEQYF
TRBJ2-5 TRBV7-9 CASSGPTGPAQETQYF
TRBJ2-7 TRBV6-1 CASRIRDTSYEQYF
TRBJ1-6 TRBV2 CASSTMNRDSPLHF
TRBJ1-2 TRBV6-1 CASTTDRFSYGYTF
TRBJ2-1 TRBV11-1 CASSLGPSGGANEQFF
TRBJ2-7 TRBV19 CASGVKGLHEQYF
TRBJ2-7 TRBV6-1 CASSESVLRLDGEQYF
TRBJ2-2 TRBV3-1 CASSQVYRTGDSKNTGELFF
TRBJ2-1 TRBV18 CASSSVGSSYNEQFF
TRBJ1-2 TRBV6-5 CASRLQGGGYTF
TRBJ2-7 TRBV14 CASSPRLGGTTYEQYF
TRBJ2-1 TRBV6-1 CASSQLAGVNNEQFF
TRBJ2-1 TRBV13 CASSRRGATIRQFF
TRBJ2-7 TRBV3-1 CASSEIAGNEQYF
TRBJ2-6 TRBV11-2 CASSLVSSLGVYSGANVLTF
TRBJ2-1 TRBV28 CASSLFTRDEQFF
TRBJ2-3 TRBV29-1 CSAHSLGDRDTQYF
TRBJ1-4 TRBV2 CASTRHGVSATNEKLFF
TRBJ1-2 TRBV14 CASSQDRVDYGYTF
TRBJ1-5 TRBV20-1 CSAIGRINQPQHF
TRBJ2-1 TRBV6-2/TRBV6-3 CASSVLGAQQFF
TRBJ2-7 TRBV7-9 CASSTAGTGGEQYF
TRBJ2-1 TRBV2 CASRFGGGDPNNEQFF
TRBJ2-1 TRBV11-2 CASSLAPQTAYNEQFF
TRBJ2-1 TRBV7-3 CASSHGISGVDEQFF
TRBJ2-5 TRBV7-2 CASSLRETVLRETQYF
TRBJ2-7 TRBV28 CASSTDSGDEQYF
TRBJ2-4 TRBV28 CASRKTGAKNIQYF
TRBJ1-4 TRBV5-1 CASRDRGQSTNEKLFF
TRBJ2-7 TRBV12-3/TRBV12-4 CASSPTPTDGPYEQYF
TRBJ2-5 TRBV5-1 CASSFQASYQETQYF
TRBJ1-1 TRBV29-1 CSVRRTGMNTEAFF
TRBJ1-2 TRBV10-3 CAIRGTGGDYGYTF
TRBJ1-2 TRBV25-1 CASTEPGQFSGYTF
TRBJ2-1 TRBV6-1 CASRGRSGGAREQFF